This record looks at one T cell receptor (beta chain) sequence and its context. Its cognate antigen has yet to be identified. No much larger clone is present one base from it, and per-base qualities are unavailable. The germline V gene sets CDR1 to SGHAT and CDR2 to FQNNGV. From the cysteine through the phenylalanine, the CDR3 covers 14 amino acids. The entry retains the CDR3 DNA only, 42 bases that are in frame from base 1. Cut back by 3 bases and 1 base, the V and J ends lie 6 bases apart. The data belong to a study of draining lymph node invasion in breast cancer (dated by TCRdb to 2020 to 2021). Turning to the overall study: Histology and cytokeratin immunohistochemistry were used to diagnose nodal metastasis, and EpCAM/CD45 flow cytometry was used to confirm the diagnosis. In a separate targeted assay, bulk TCR-beta CDR3 sequencing compared sorted memory regulatory T cells and memory conventional CD4 T cells across breast cancer tissues. From every patient, the primary tumor plus matched non-invaded and tumor-invaded tumor-draining lymph nodes were collected, and both Treg and Tconv subsets were profiled. The separate targeted TCR sequencing included lymph nodes from five patients, and primary tumors were also sequenced for most of those five patients. Points the paper makes about the study in general: In each tissue, about 13-25% of Treg TCRs were also present in Tconvs, a finding interpreted as suggesting peripheral induction of Tregs. TCRs shared between the Treg and Tconv subsets were regarded as suggesting, but not proving, a common clonal origin. The data could not determine whether Treg conversion took place in a particular organ or whether converted Tregs recirculated between nodes and tumor. Some of the top 100 tumor clones were detected in invaded and non-invaded nodes, suggesting recirculation between tumor and draining nodes. In the targeted TCR-seq data, Tregs appeared to be more clonally expanded than Tconvs in all tissues, and lower diversity was found for both subsets in tumor than in lymph nodes. Tracking of the top-100 tumor clones could be carried out in just a couple of patients.

The receptor library was made with bulk RNA-seq. The sequencing machine was an Illumina HiSeq 2500. For the original study's pipeline: For the separate targeted TCR-seq dataset, MiXCR version 2.1.5 with default parameters extracted and quantified CDR3 sequences from raw reads. The separate targeted TCR-seq dataset defined each TCR-beta clone by its combination of V gene, J gene and CDR3 sequence. For the separate targeted TCR-seq dataset, clones with fewer than three counts were filtered out, after which only the 90% most strongly expressed clones in each sample were kept. The separate targeted TCR-seq dataset calculated Treg-Tconv overlap for each tissue as the number of shared clones divided by the total number of Treg clones, multiplied by 100. TCRdb reworked the public reads: Q25 trimming with fastp, MiXCR clone assembly, productive beta chains retained. Identical CDR3 proteins give one entry, which carries the most common genes and DNA. None of the V and J calls come from the authors' own analysis; TCRdb made them. This sample comprises more than 3,000 distinct CDR3 sequences, around three quarters of them detected only once. The ten largest make up approximately 1.8% of the sample.

CD4+ CD45RA- CD25- cells were sorted as memory conventional CD4 T cells. Whether a tumor-draining lymph node counted as invaded or non-invaded depended on the presence or absence of metastatic tumor cells. Before staining and sorting, a Miltenyi Pan T Cell isolation kit was used to pre-enrich the T cells. Immunohistochemistry for estrogen receptor, progesterone receptor, HER2 and Ki-67 was used to characterize primary tumors. Fresh surgical tissue was processed within a few hours after surgery by being cut into small fragments. Tissue fragments were enzymatically digested with Liberase TL plus DNase for 20 minutes and filtered through a 40-micrometer strainer. After DAPI live/dead staining, cells were sorted on a BD FACS Aria II at roughly 97-99% purity. The sorted cells were lysed in TCL buffer, and a Norgen Single Cell RNA purification kit, including DNase treatment, was used to purify the RNA.

Sequencing was done on a sample of sorted memory CD4+ effector T cells from a lymph node. What this sample's cell subset or site label stands for: CD45RA-negative sorted CD4+ T cells (memory Tconv or effector/memory Treg). The chain couples TRBV11-2 to TRBJ2-2; the D gene cannot be resolved reliably. This TCR was recovered from a female donor with luminal breast cancer. The DNA sequence is given as TGTGCCAGCAGCTTTCGCCAGAACACCGGGGAGCTGTTTTTT. It translates as CASSFRQNTGELFF.